One and the same sample provided the 25 T cell receptor beta chains below, sequenced in a study of cytomegalovirus exposure and HLA in healthy donors. Generated by immunoSEQ multiplex PCR, the TCRdb table keeps only in-frame clones and is missing some. This sample has under 100,000 clones, with 84% found just once. The sample comprised PBMCs. These receptor sequences come from a woman under 30 in good health and CMV-seropositive.

This sequence joins TRBV19 and TRBJ1-4; TRBD1 agrees at 9 bases. Germline V gene data show CDR1 as LNHDA and CDR2 as SQIVND (reference sequence). Trimming cost V 6 bases and J 2 bases; bases outside gene matches: 19. The CDR3 is 20 amino acids. The CDR3 spells CASRANPGQGGRSTNEKLFF. Written as DNA, the CDR3 is TGTGCCAGTAGGGCCAACCCGGGACAGGGAGGACGGTCTACTAATGAAAAACTGTTTTTT. Full variable domain (missing parts from reference TRBV19 and TRBJ1-4): DGGITQSPKYLFRKEGQNVTLSCEQNLNHDAMYWYRQDPGQGLRLIYYSQIVNDFQKGDIAEGYSVSREKKESFPLTVTSAQKNPTAFYLCASRANPGQGGRSTNEKLFFGSGTQLSVL.

V and J are TRBV30 and TRBJ2-5, with unresolved D. The germline gives CDR1 GTSNPN, CDR2 SVGIG (reference sequence). Trimming removed 6 bases at V and 4 bases at J, with 18 bases between. The CDR3 extends over 14 amino acids. DNA for the CDR3: TGTGCCTGTCGCCATTGGGCGATCACAGAGACCCAGTACTTC. This codes for CACRHWAITETQYF.

This clone was recorded only once. The rearrangement joins TRBV5-6 to TRBJ2-7, with 8 positions matching TRBD1. CDR1 and CDR2 from the germline V gene are SGHDT and YYEEEE. CDR3 size: 13 residues. The J segment lost 4 bases and the V segment lost 3 bases, leaving 3 bases of the junction unmatched. The CDR3 sequence: CASSSGQGYEQYF. CDR3 in DNA: TGTGCCAGCAGCTCCGGACAGGGTTACGAGCAGTACTTC.

The chain is built from TRBV21-1 and TRBJ1-6; TRBD1 is the table's D call and was not checked against the DNA. TRBV21-1 has pseudogene status. This CDR3 contains 15 residues. The CDR3 DNA is TGTGCCAGCAGCACCGCACGGGACAGCAAATCACCCCTCCACTTT. Its protein is CASSTARDSKSPLHF.

DNA of the CDR3: TGTGCCAGCAGCGTAGATCTCGGGAGGGAGACCCAGTACTTC. Translation: CASSVDLGRETQYF. V and J are TRBV9 and TRBJ2-5; 7 nucleotides align to TRBD2. The CDR3 contains 14 residues. Germline V lookup: CDR1 SGDLS, CDR2 YYNGEE. The trim removed 0 bases at V and 5 bases at J, leaving 4 bases unmatched.

The chain is built from TRBV19 and TRBJ2-3, with D unclear. This CDR3 has 13 amino acids. Germline-derived CDR1 and CDR2 are LNHDA and SQIVND (reference sequence). Trimming shortened V by 10 bases and J by 4 bases, and 15 bases separated the two germline ends. For the CDR3, the DNA is TGTGCCACCTCCGAAGGAGTGTCAGATACGCAGTATTTT. It yields the protein CATSEGVSDTQYF.

The chain joins TRBV6-1 to TRBJ2-7, with 7 bases that match TRBD1. The CDR3 length is 14 residues. Germline V CDR1 and CDR2: MNHNS, SASEGT. J lost 4 bases, V lost 7 bases, and 10 bases had no gene match. The CDR3 nucleotides read TGTGCCAGCACGACGAGGGCAGGGGGTTACGAGCAGTACTTC. Residues: CASTTRAGGYEQYF.

This chain links TRBV7-2 with TRBJ2-7, with D possibly TRBD2 on 5 matching bases. CDR1 SGHTA and CDR2 FQGNSA come from the germline V gene. The V end lost 2 bases, the J end lost 6 bases, and 11 bases lay between the germline ends. The CDR3 runs to 13 residues. The CDR3 protein is CASSLLPGSEQYF. Written as DNA, the CDR3 is TGTGCCAGCAGCTTACTCCCTGGGAGCGAGCAGTACTTC.

Notes on this clone: One end of the junction does not line up with germline, which may come from a read error. The CDR3 is CAGSRDSALYEQYF. CDR3 nucleotide sequence: TGTGCCGGCAGCAGGGACAGCGCTCTCTACGAGCAGTACTTC. The chain is built from TRBV28 and TRBJ2-7; 7 nucleotides match TRBD1. The germline V gene has CDR1 MDHEN and CDR2 SYDVKM. This CDR3 spans 14 amino acids. Together with reference TRBV28 and TRBJ2-7, the CDR3 gives the full variable domain: DVKVTQSSRYLVKRTGEKVFLECVQDMDHENMFWYRQDPGLGLRLIYFSYDVKMKEKGDIPEGYSVSREKKERFSLILESASTNQTSMYLCAGSRDSALYEQYFGPGTRLTVT.

CDR3 DNA: TGCGCCAGCAGTATATATGGACACAGGGCGTCCGGGGAGCTGTTTTTT. Translated: CASSIYGHRASGELFF. The chain links TRBV5-1 to TRBJ2-2; the D gene is possibly TRBD1 (6 bases). There are 16 residues in the CDR3. The germline V and J ends were trimmed by 5 bases and 6 bases, with 20 bases remaining between them. The V gene's germline CDR1 is SGHRS and CDR2 YFSETQ.

This chain links TRBV27 with TRBJ2-3; 8 nucleotides line up with TRBD1. The CDR3 runs 17 residues. V lost 0 bases and J lost 2; bases outside the gene matches: 7. Germline V gene data show CDR1 as MNHEY and CDR2 as SMNVEV (reference sequence). CDR3 DNA: TGTGCCAGCAGTTTATCCCACAGGGGGGCAACCACAGATACGCAGTATTTT. Residues: CASSLSHRGATTDTQYF.

CDR3 sequence: CASSLSRVVAFF. The CDR3 nucleotides read TGTGCCAGCAGTTTATCCCGCGTAGTAGCTTTCTTT. The rearrangement joins TRBV28 to TRBJ1-1; D unresolved. V gave up 1 base and J gave up 10 bases, with 10 bases separating them. The CDR3 runs 12 residues. Per germline, CDR1 MDHEN and CDR2 SYDVKM.

The chain is built from TRBV6-4 and TRBJ2-3, with 8 bases identical to TRBD2. V was clipped by 2 bases and J by 5 bases; unmatched bases: 9. CDR1 and CDR2 (germline): MRHNA, SNTAGT. The CDR3 sequence is 16 residues long. CDR3 region: CASSDASGGGEDTQYF. CDR3 in DNA: TGTGCCAGCAGTGACGCGAGCGGGGGAGGGGAAGATACGCAGTATTTT.

V is TRBV11-2 and J is TRBJ2-7; D is possibly TRBD2 (5 bases). Trimming left V 6 bases short and J 2 bases short, with 17 bases between. CDR1 and CDR2 from the germline V gene are SGHAT and FQNNGV. The CDR3 totals 15 residues. CDR3 nucleotides: TGTGCCAGCAGACAATACCAGGACTTCACCTACGAGCAGTACTTC. This encodes CASRQYQDFTYEQYF. The whole variable domain, remainder taken from reference TRBV11-2 and TRBJ2-7, is EAGVAQSPRYKIIEKRQSVAFWCNPISGHATLYWYQQILGQGPKLLIQFQNNGVVDDSQLPKDRFSAERLKGVDSTLKIQPAKLEDSAVYLCASRQYQDFTYEQYFGPGTRLTVT.

V is TRBV6-5 and J is TRBJ2-1; perhaps TRBD2 as D (6 bases). V lost 6 bases to trimming and J lost 5 bases, with 17 bases between them. Germline lookup yields CDR1 MNHEY and CDR2 SVGAGI. The CDR3 is 15 amino acids. The CDR3 DNA is TGTGCCAGCAGGCAGACTAGTCGGCGGCACAATGAGCAGTTCTTC. Amino acid sequence: CASRQTSRRHNEQFF.

The chain joins TRBV19 to TRBJ2-7; 8 bases are shared with TRBD1. The CDR3 loop spans 14 amino acids. Germline CDR1 LNHDA, CDR2 SQIVND (reference sequence). V lost 3 bases, J lost 6 bases, and 7 bases stayed unmatched. CDR3 coding DNA: TGTGCCAGTAGTATCGGACAGGGAACTGGCGAGCAGTACTTC. It codes for CASSIGQGTGEQYF.

The chain links TRBV28 to TRBJ1-5; 7 nucleotides align to TRBD1. The J call may be faulty, since TRBJ2-3 better matches the DNA end. There are 21 residues in the CDR3. Germline-derived CDR1 and CDR2 are MDHEN and SYDVKM. DNA of the CDR3: TGTGCCAGCAACCCTTTGACCTACACAGGGGCAGGTCGAGTGGGGAATCAGCCCCAGTATTTT. It translates to CASNPLTYTGAGRVGNQPQYF.

This clone was observed a single time. The chain employs TRBV10-1 and TRBJ2-3; 13 bases map to TRBD2. With V trimmed by 6 bases and J by 0 bases, 0 bases remained unmatched. The CDR3 loop spans 15 amino acids. Germline V gene sequence: CDR1 WNHNN, CDR2 SYGVQD (reference sequence). CDR3 in amino acids: CASRGLAGSTDTQYF. The CDR3 DNA reads TGCGCCAGCAGGGGACTAGCGGGGAGCACAGATACGCAGTATTTT.

The V call is TRBV15, the J call TRBJ2-5, with a possible D match to TRBD2 (7 bases). The CDR3 length is 16 residues. V lost 0 bases and J 5 bases, leaving 16 bases between the germline ends. The germline V gene encodes CDR1 LNHNV and CDR2 YYDKDF (reference sequence). In DNA, the CDR3 is TGTGCCACCAGCAGAGATCTAGGGGGGGATGGGGAGACCCAGTACTTC. This translates into CATSRDLGGDGETQYF.

The CDR3 region is CASRPTSGGTYEQYF. The DNA of the CDR3 is TGTGCCAGCAGGCCAACTAGCGGGGGAACCTACGAGCAGTACTTC. The rearrangement uses TRBV28 and TRBJ2-7; 11 bases fit TRBD2. This CDR3 region has 15 residues. V lost 6 bases, J lost 2 bases, and 6 bases stayed unmatched. Germline V gene data show CDR1 as MDHEN and CDR2 as SYDVKM.

The gene calls are TRBV9 and TRBJ1-5; 11 nucleotides line up with TRBD1. Germline V gives CDR1 SGDLS, CDR2 YYNGEE. V lost 4 bases and J lost 6; bases outside the gene matches: 6. The CDR3 length is 15 residues. CDR3 sequence: CASSPGTGGSQPQHF. In DNA, the CDR3 is TGTGCCAGCAGCCCTGGGACAGGGGGAAGTCAGCCCCAGCATTTT.

The chain carries TRBV6-5 and TRBJ2-1, with D possibly TRBD1 on 6 matching bases. The germline gives CDR1 MNHEY, CDR2 SVGAGI. The V gene lost 0 bases and the J gene lost 6 bases, with 12 bases spanning the gap. The CDR3 has 15 amino acids. Here the CDR3 reads CASSYSQGILNEQFF. The CDR3 nucleotides are TGTGCCAGCAGTTACTCGCAGGGGATTCTCAATGAGCAGTTCTTC.

The gene calls are TRBV5-1 and TRBJ2-1; TRBD2 matches 11 bases. This CDR3 has 16 residues. V lost 0 bases to trimming and J lost 9 bases; unmatched junction nucleotides: 8. Germline V gene sequence: CDR1 SGHRS, CDR2 YFSETQ. In DNA form, the CDR3 reads TGCGCCAGCAGCTTGGACGTTGGTAGCGGGGGGGTTGAGCAGTTCTTC. Its translation is CASSLDVGSGGVEQFF.

The count of this clone is one. The J gene is TRBJ2-3, the V gene TRBV5-1; 9 bases match TRBD1. CDR3 size: 16 residues. From germline, CDR1 is SGHRS and CDR2 YFSETQ. V was pared by 5 bases and J by 2 bases, with 9 bases of the junction left unmatched. The DNA of the CDR3 is TGCGCCAGCAGACTCATGACAGGGGGAGCCACAGATACGCAGTATTTT. This codes for CASRLMTGGATDTQYF. The full variable domain, in which reference TRBV5-1 and TRBJ2-3 provide the parts outside the CDR3, is KAGVTQTPRYLIKTRGQQVTLSCSPISGHRSVSWYQQTPGQGLQFLFEYFSETQRNKGNFPGRFSGRQFSNSRSEMNVSTLELGDSALYLCASRLMTGGATDTQYFGPGTRLTVL.

This clone was detected only a few times. This rearrangement joins TRBV6-4 to TRBJ2-4, with 13 bases fitting TRBD2. V was clipped by 0 bases and J by 7 bases; unmatched bases: 0. CDR1 and CDR2 from the germline V gene are MRHNA and SNTAGT. The CDR3 has 15 residues. DNA for the CDR3: TGTGCCAGCAGTGACTCGACTAGCGGGGGGAACATTCAGTACTTC. Its protein product is CASSDSTSGGNIQYF.